This record looks at one TCR beta chain sequence and its context. This sample is drawn from a study of T-cell reconstitution after alpha-beta-depleted transplantation in children. Unique molecular identifiers were incorporated into the prepared TCRbeta library. MiXCR was run by TCRdb on the PCR reads, yielding one entry per CDR3 protein. The sample lists about 610,000 distinct CDR3 sequences, about 10% occurring once. The V gene's germline CDR1 is SEHNR and CDR2 FQNEAQ (reference sequence). This CDR3 has 15 residues. V was shortened by 1 base and J by 1 base, with 7 bases between the two germline ends.

This specimen consisted of PBMCs from the stem cell graft donor, obtained from the stem cell graft. V usage is TRBV7-9 and J usage is TRBJ2-2; D is uncertain. This receptor was taken from a human donor who donated a stem cell graft to a child with acute myeloid leukemia. The DNA of the CDR3 is TGTGCCAGCAGCTTAGAGAATGAGAACACCGGGGAGCTGTTTTTT. Residues: CASSLENENTGELFF.